Below, one T cell receptor (beta chain) is given with its context. Its antigen is undetermined. A junction end diverges from the germline sequence, so it may reflect a read error. Nonspecific anti-CD3/anti-CD28 bead stimulation represents the broad CD4+ T cell repertoire. CD4+ T cells upregulating both CD40 ligand and CD69 were sorted as responding cells. These HIV-1-infected adults initiated suppressive ART in chronic infection. Before stimulation, PBMCs underwent CD8+ T cell depletion. The CDR3 sequence is 14 residues long. Germline V lookup: CDR1 GTSNPN, CDR2 SVGIG (reference sequence). This was the immunoSEQ version 4 assay in survey mode. Sequenced by immunoSEQ multiplex PCR; TCRdb stores in-frame clones only, minus some. The table lists around 45,000 clones, 90% to 95% of them singletons. The source of the sample is a study of persistence of HIV-infected CD4 T cells.

The genes are TRBV30 and TRBJ1-4; maybe TRBD1 (5 bases). The TCR was taken from an adult man with HIV who was CMV-seropositive. The source material was CD4+ T cells sorted from PBMCs after roughly 18-hour stimulation, sampled from a patient who received antiretroviral therapy. CDR3 nucleotides: TGTGCCTGGAGTTACGGGACTCGACATGAAAAACTGCTTTTT. Encoded protein: CAWSYGTRHEKLLF.